This is a list of T cell receptor beta chains from one sample in a study of patients and donors after allogeneic stem cell transplantation. Each CDR3 protein gets one entry after TCRdb re-called the RT-PCR reads with MiXCR. The profile shows a few hundred thousand distinct CDR3 sequences, 12% to 15% of them singletons. Material: blood, either unsorted or a sorted T cell fraction (not recorded which). The receptor source for this set is a human donor who was either an allogeneic HSCT recipient or a stem cell or donor lymphocyte infusion donor (not recorded which). It is not recorded whose cells these are; they may come from a transplant donor. Both conserved end residues are part of each CDR3. Fields, in order: V gene, CDR3 protein.

>TRBV2
CATVRGTSGRDTQYF
>TRBV29-1
CSVQGRGPYEQYF
>TRBV5-1
CASSLPQAAAPSYTF
>TRBV12-3/TRBV12-4
CASTQLAGGFDEQFF
>TRBV6-2/TRBV6-3
CASTFTVGRNEQYF
>TRBV29-1
CSVAVGGKSSGNTIYF
>TRBV3-1
CASRTGGRETQYF
>TRBV7-8
CASSPIMGLASYEQYF
>TRBV6-1
CATRPRLTSYEQYF
>TRBV19
CASSIASGVITEAFF
>TRBV2
CAGGGLAGDQETQYF
>TRBV10-3
CAISEGTGDNYGYTF
>TRBV11-2
CASSADRGRTQYF
>TRBV18
CASSPRSGTPRGLYGYTF
>TRBV20-1
CSARVLNRVAGEKLFF
>TRBV18
CASEGAVSYEQYF
>TRBV20-1
CSSERADTQYF
>TRBV5-4
CASSLITGEKYEKLFF
>TRBV5-1
CASTFSGGTEAFF
>TRBV12-3/TRBV12-4
CASRNIRKGATLAKNIQYF
>TRBV5-1
CASSLDWGARDTEAFF
>TRBV6-5
CASSYEGDLNTGELFF
>TRBV7-2
CASSSSVVGELFF
>TRBV28
CASSTDRSQHF
>TRBV6-1
CASSTTTGGYSNEQFF
>TRBV20-1
CSAGVFRDQPQHF
>TRBV5-1
CASSAGGLSTDTQYF
>TRBV28
CASSSPPVTSQRAYEQYF
>TRBV19
CASRHLEGGGQFGEQFF
>TRBV20-1
CSATQSVSSHLTDTQYF
>TRBV14
CASSLRLAPPQETQYF
>TRBV11-1
CASSQGRPQAFF
>TRBV7-9
CASSHRDGYTF
>TRBV7-2
CASSSYREAGELFF
>TRBV7-3
CASSLWLQGESQPQHF
>TRBV6-2/TRBV6-3
CASRRTSVAYNEQFF
>TRBV7-2
CASSLGSSQSGNTIYF
>TRBV6-5
CASSYSPDPGGNIQYF
>TRBV6-2/TRBV6-3
CASSYSRIHQPQHF
>TRBV27
CASSFRGRELFF
>TRBV15
CATSRDRGLAEQYF
>TRBV6-2/TRBV6-3
CASSKSTGQNIQYF
>TRBV10-3
CAISERASSYNEQFF
>TRBV3-1
CASSQDTRLTQETQYF
>TRBV25-1
CASSAGQGIYGYTF
>TRBV20-1
CSARAGDSHQPQHF
>TRBV27
CASSPSSTSGLYNEQFF
>TRBV4-2
CASSQVAGGHKEQYF
>TRBV27
CASSNYTGLVLGEQFF
>TRBV7-2
CASSQDSTFQETQYF
>TRBV30
CAWSITKGSLSEKLFF
>TRBV11-2
CASSLEWLATNEQFF
>TRBV5-1
CASDSGDRVKDTQYF
>TRBV20-1
CSARRFGDRGTDYGYTF
>TRBV6-1
CASRTGLAGIRNEQFF
>TRBV5-1
CASSGQGALGEQYF
>TRBV7-8
CASSLRSGVYEQYF
>TRBV29-1
CSVEQGANYGYTF
>TRBV20-1
CSARGWNYGYTF
>TRBV5-1
CASSLSPQGGTYGYTF